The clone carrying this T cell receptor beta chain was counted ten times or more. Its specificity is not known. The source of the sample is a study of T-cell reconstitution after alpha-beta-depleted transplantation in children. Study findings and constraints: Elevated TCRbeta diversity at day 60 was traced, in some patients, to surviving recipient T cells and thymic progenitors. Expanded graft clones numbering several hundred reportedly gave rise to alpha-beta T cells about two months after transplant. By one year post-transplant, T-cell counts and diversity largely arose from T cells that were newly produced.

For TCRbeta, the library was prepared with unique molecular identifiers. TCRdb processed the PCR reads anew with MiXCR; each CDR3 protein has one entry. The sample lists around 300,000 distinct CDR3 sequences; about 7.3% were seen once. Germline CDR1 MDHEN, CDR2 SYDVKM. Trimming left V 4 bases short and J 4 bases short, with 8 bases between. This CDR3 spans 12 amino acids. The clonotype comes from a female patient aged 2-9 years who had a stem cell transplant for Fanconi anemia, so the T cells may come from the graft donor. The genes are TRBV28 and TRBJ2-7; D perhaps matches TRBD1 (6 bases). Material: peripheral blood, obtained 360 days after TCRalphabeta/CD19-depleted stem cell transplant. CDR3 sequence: CASSYRVYEQYF. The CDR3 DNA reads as TGTGCCAGCAGTTACAGGGTTTACGAGCAGTACTTC. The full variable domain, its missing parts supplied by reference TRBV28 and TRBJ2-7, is DVKVTQSSRYLVKRTGEKVFLECVQDMDHENMFWYRQDPGLGLRLIYFSYDVKMKEKGDIPEGYSVSREKKERFSLILESASTNQTSMYLCASSYRVYEQYFGPGTRLTVT.